Presented here are 22 T cell receptor beta chains from one specimen sequenced in a study. TCRdb itself ran the RT-PCR reads through MiXCR, one entry per CDR3 protein. Of about 680,000 distinct CDR3 sequences in the sample, over 12% are singletons; the top ten hold 3.6%. Sequencing was done on a sample of memory CD4+ T cells from blood. These receptors were collected from a female donor in good health, serving as a healthy control.

This clonotype came up a few times. The V gene is TRBV5-1, the J gene TRBJ2-2; 8 nucleotides agree with TRBD2. The CDR3 loop spans 15 amino acids. V gave up 5 bases and J gave up 7 bases; unmatched junction bases: 10. Germline V gene data show CDR1 as SGHRS and CDR2 as YFSETQ. The CDR3 DNA sequence: TGCGCCAGCAGTTCAGCGGGAGTATACGGCGGGGAGCTGTTTTTT. This codes for CASSSAGVYGGELFF.

This clonotype was detected many times. The genes are TRBV27 and TRBJ2-3; TRBD2 aligns across 7 bases. Per germline, CDR1 MNHEY and CDR2 SMNVEV (reference sequence). There are 15 residues in the CDR3. V was pared by 6 bases and J by 4 bases, with 10 bases of the junction left unmatched. CDR3 nucleotide sequence: TGTGCCAGCAGGGCGGGACTAATAGGTGCAGATACGCAGTATTTT. Its protein product is CASRAGLIGADTQYF.

This chain joins TRBV5-1 and TRBJ2-7; 7 bases fit TRBD1. Germline V gene data show CDR1 as SGHRS and CDR2 as YFSETQ. The CDR3 runs to 13 residues. V shed 1 base, J shed 7 bases, and the junction held 5 bases outside the gene matches. The CDR3, as DNA: TGCGCCAGCAGCTTGCTCAGGGGGAGTGAGCAGTACTTC. Protein: CASSLLRGSEQYF.

As regards this clonotype: The germline gene is not matched at one end of the junction; a read error may be the cause. The J gene is TRBJ2-2, the V gene TRBV6-2 or TRBV6-3; D gene uncertain. Germline V CDR1 and CDR2: MNHEY, SVGEGT. The CDR3 loop spans 12 amino acids. The CDR3 protein is CASTENTVELFF. CDR3 sequence (DNA): TGTGCCAGCACCGAGAACACCGTGGAGCTGTTTTTT.

This chain links TRBV6-6 with TRBJ2-7, with 9 positions matching TRBD1. The ends lost 7 bases at V and 1 base at J; junction bases unmatched: 17. This CDR3 has 18 amino acids. CDR1 is MNHNY and CDR2 is SVGAGI in the germline V gene (reference sequence). For the CDR3, the DNA is TGTGCCAGCAACTCCCTTTTTAGGGGGGACAGGGAGTCCTACGAGCAGTACTTC. This encodes CASNSLFRGDRESYEQYF.

The V call is TRBV6-1, the J call TRBJ2-7; no clear D. Germline assignment: CDR1 MNHNS and CDR2 SASEGT. Trimming pared 0 bases from V and 1 base from J, leaving 4 bases between. CDR3 length: 13 amino acids. The CDR3 region is CASSEAPSYEQYF. The CDR3 bases are TGTGCCAGCAGTGAAGCGCCTTCCTACGAGCAGTACTTC.

The table lists this clonotype with many counts. The gene calls are TRBV12-3 or TRBV12-4 and TRBJ1-2; D is perhaps TRBD1 (5 bases). This CDR3 region has 15 residues. V was trimmed by 1 base and J by 1 base, leaving 10 bases between them. The CDR3 coding sequence is TGTGCCAGCAGTTTAGTCCAGGGCCTTAACTATGGCTACACCTTC. This gives the protein CASSLVQGLNYGYTF.

The chain combines TRBV5-4 with TRBJ1-1, with 8 bases identical to TRBD1. The germline gives CDR1 SGHNT, CDR2 YYREEE (reference sequence). The CDR3 runs 16 residues. The V and J ends lost 4 bases and 6 bases, in that order; junction bases with no gene match: 14. This CDR3 is CASSPATGGIWAEAFF. CDR3 nucleotide sequence: TGTGCCAGCAGCCCGGCTACAGGGGGTATTTGGGCTGAAGCTTTCTTT.

The chain is built from TRBV3-1 and TRBJ2-7; D possibly corresponds to TRBD1 (6 bases). Germline V lookup: CDR1 LGHDT, CDR2 YNNKEL (reference sequence). Deletions cut 0 bases from V and 6 bases from J, with 12 bases between. The CDR3 runs 14 residues. CDR3 bases: TGTGCCAGCAGCCAAGACAGGGGACGTCTCGAGCAGTACTTC. Residues: CASSQDRGRLEQYF.

Many counts were recorded for this clonotype. V and J are TRBV12-3 or TRBV12-4 and TRBJ1-3; maybe TRBD1 (5 bases). V was cut by 6 bases and J by 7 bases, with 10 bases left in between. There are 12 residues in the CDR3. The DNA for the CDR3 is TGTGCCAGCAGGCAGGGAGGTAACACCATATATTTT. This encodes CASRQGGNTIYF.

The chain couples TRBV7-2 to TRBJ2-2; D possibly corresponds to TRBD1 (5 bases). This CDR3 spans 13 amino acids. V was pared by 1 base and J by 7 bases, with 7 bases between. Germline V gives CDR1 SGHTA, CDR2 FQGNSA. The CDR3 loop is CASSLGQIGELFF. The CDR3 DNA follows: TGTGCCAGCAGCTTAGGACAGATCGGGGAGCTGTTTTTT.

There are a few counts of this clonotype. This sequence joins TRBV20-1 and TRBJ2-5; 8 bases fit TRBD2. Germline V gene lookup returns CDR1 DFQATT and CDR2 SNEGSKA (reference sequence). The junction had 13 bases not matched to a gene; V was cut back by 6 bases and J by 10 bases. This CDR3 contains 13 residues. As DNA, the CDR3 is TGCAGTGCCCCCCCGAGCGGGGGTTATATCCAGTACTTC. Protein product: CSAPPSGGYIQYF.

The chain joins TRBV5-1 to TRBJ2-3, with D maybe TRBD1 (6 bases). This CDR3 contains 15 residues. In germline, CDR1 is SGHRS, CDR2 YFSETQ. Trimming stripped 4 bases from V and 2 bases from J, with 14 bases between. The CDR3 sequence is CASSQGHANTDTQYF. DNA for the CDR3: TGCGCCAGCAGCCAGGGACACGCAAACACAGATACGCAGTATTTT.

This sequence joins TRBV7-2 and TRBJ1-3, with TRBD1 matching over 7 bases. The J segment lost 4 bases and the V segment lost 1 base, leaving 4 bases of the junction unmatched. The germline gives CDR1 SGHTA, CDR2 FQGNSA. This CDR3 is 15 amino acids long. The CDR3 DNA reads TGTGCCAGCAGCTTAGGCGGGACAGAAGGAAACACCATATATTTT. It codes for CASSLGGTEGNTIYF.

V usage is TRBV27 and J usage is TRBJ2-3; possibly TRBD1 for D (5 bases). The V end was cut by 9 bases, the J end by 2 bases, with 18 bases between. The length of the CDR3 is 15 residues. Germline CDR1 MNHEY, CDR2 SMNVEV (reference sequence). Here the CDR3 DNA reads TGTGCCAGTTACCCATCCAGGGCATTCACAGATACGCAGTATTTT. Residues: CASYPSRAFTDTQYF.

This clonotype came up many times. The chain combines TRBV20-1 with TRBJ2-3; tentatively, D is TRBD1 or TRBD2 (7 bases each). Germline V lookup: CDR1 DFQATT, CDR2 SNEGSKA (reference sequence). Trimming removed 6 bases from V and 6 bases from J, with 16 bases in between. The CDR3 contains 13 residues. The CDR3 sequence: CSARGGSSDTQYF. Written as DNA, the CDR3 is TGCAGTGCCAGGGGGGGGAGTAGCGATACGCAGTATTTT.

This clonotype has just a few counts. The chain combines TRBV6-6 with TRBJ2-7; D uncertain. The V end was cut by 10 bases, the J end by 2 bases, with 12 bases between. The CDR3 contains 12 residues. Per germline, CDR1 MNHNY and CDR2 SVGAGI (reference sequence). DNA of the CDR3: TGTGCCACCAGGCCGGCAGCCTACGAGCAGTACTTC. Translating it yields CATRPAAYEQYF.

This clonotype was recorded once. The V gene is TRBV19, the J gene TRBJ2-4; 11 bases line up with TRBD1. The V and J ends lost 5 bases and 4 bases, in that order; junction bases with no gene match: 10. Per germline, CDR1 LNHDA and CDR2 SQIVND (reference sequence). CDR3 length equals 17 residues. The CDR3 nucleotides are TGTGCCAGTAGTCTACCGGGACAGGGGGGAAGAAAAAACATTCAGTACTTC. It is translated as CASSLPGQGGRKNIQYF.

The chain has TRBV25-1 and TRBJ1-6; 11 nucleotides agree with TRBD1. In germline, CDR1 is MGHDK, CDR2 SYGVNS. The CDR3 loop spans 12 amino acids. J was trimmed by 10 bases and V by 8 bases; bases with no gene match: 1. The CDR3 coding sequence is TGTGCCAGCCGGGACAGGGGGTCACCCCTCCACTTT. It yields the protein CASRDRGSPLHF.

This clonotype has at least ten counts. The chain couples TRBV7-9 to TRBJ1-6; the D gene is possibly TRBD1 (5 bases). Germline assignment: CDR1 SEHNR and CDR2 FQNEAQ (reference sequence). V lost 5 bases to trimming and J lost 9 bases, with 14 bases between them. The CDR3 loop spans 14 amino acids. CDR3 sequence: CASSQGVYGSPLHF. CDR3 DNA sequence: TGTGCCAGCAGCCAAGGGGTTTATGGTTCACCCCTCCACTTT.

This clonotype has more than one count but fewer than ten. The chain links TRBV20-1 to TRBJ1-4; D uncertain. Looked up from germline, CDR1 is DFQATT and CDR2 is SNEGSKA (reference sequence). V lost 6 bases to trimming and J lost 6 bases, with 8 bases between them. The CDR3 is made up of 11 amino acids. The CDR3 loop reads CSAGSDEKLFF. DNA of the CDR3: TGCAGTGCCGGGTCGGATGAAAAACTGTTTTTT.

This clonotype was seen ten or more times. CDR3 region: CAISANNAPSGNTIYF. CDR3 sequence (DNA): TGTGCCATCAGTGCAAACAACGCTCCCTCTGGAAACACCATATATTTT. The genes are TRBV10-3 and TRBJ1-3; D is undetermined. Germline V CDR1 and CDR2: ENHRY, SYGVKD. This CDR3 is 16 amino acids long. Trimming shortened V by 4 bases and J by 0 bases, and 13 bases separated the two germline ends.